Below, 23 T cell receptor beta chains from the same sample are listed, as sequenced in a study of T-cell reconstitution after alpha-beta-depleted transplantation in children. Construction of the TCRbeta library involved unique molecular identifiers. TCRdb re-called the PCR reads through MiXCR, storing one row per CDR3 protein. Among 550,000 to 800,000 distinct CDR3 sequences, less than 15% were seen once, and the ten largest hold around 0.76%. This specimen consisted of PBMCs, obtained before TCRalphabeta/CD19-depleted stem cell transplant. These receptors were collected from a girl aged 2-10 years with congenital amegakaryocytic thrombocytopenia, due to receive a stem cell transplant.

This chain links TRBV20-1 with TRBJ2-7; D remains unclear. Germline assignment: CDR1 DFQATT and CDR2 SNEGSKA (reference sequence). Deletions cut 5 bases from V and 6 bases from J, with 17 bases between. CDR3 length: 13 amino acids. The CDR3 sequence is CSAGPPPPAEQYF. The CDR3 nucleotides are TGCAGTGCTGGGCCCCCACCTCCCGCCGAGCAGTACTTC.

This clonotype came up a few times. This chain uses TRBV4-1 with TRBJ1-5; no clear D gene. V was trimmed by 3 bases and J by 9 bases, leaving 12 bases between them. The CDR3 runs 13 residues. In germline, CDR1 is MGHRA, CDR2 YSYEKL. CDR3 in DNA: TGCGCCAGCAGCCAGGGCCCGACACTGCCCCAGCATTTT. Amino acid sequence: CASSQGPTLPQHF.

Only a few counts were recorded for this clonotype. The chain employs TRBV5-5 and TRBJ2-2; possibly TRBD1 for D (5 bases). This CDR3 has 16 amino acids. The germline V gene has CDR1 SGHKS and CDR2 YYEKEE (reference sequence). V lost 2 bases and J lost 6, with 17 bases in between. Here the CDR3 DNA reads TGTGCCAGCAGCTTTCTCCAAGGGGAACTCGCCGGGGAGCTGTTTTTT. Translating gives CASSFLQGELAGELFF.

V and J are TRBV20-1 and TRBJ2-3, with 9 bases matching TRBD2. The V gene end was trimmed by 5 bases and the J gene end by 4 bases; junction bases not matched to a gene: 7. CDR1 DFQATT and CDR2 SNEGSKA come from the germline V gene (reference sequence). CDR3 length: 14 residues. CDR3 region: CSARASGISDTQYF. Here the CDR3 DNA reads TGCAGTGCTCGGGCTAGCGGGATCTCAGATACGCAGTATTTT.

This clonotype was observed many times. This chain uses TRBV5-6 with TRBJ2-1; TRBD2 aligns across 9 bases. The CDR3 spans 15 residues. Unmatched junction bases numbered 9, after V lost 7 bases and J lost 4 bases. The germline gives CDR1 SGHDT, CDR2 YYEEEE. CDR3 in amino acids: CASHWSSGVYNEQFF. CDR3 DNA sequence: TGTGCCAGCCATTGGTCTAGCGGGGTTTACAATGAGCAGTTCTTC.

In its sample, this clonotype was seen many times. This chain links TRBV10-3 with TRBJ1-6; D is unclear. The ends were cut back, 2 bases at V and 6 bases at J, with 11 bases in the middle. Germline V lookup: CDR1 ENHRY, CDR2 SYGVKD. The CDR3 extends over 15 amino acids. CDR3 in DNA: TGTGCCATCAGTGAGGGGATAGCGACTAATTCACCCCTCCACTTT. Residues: CAISEGIATNSPLHF.

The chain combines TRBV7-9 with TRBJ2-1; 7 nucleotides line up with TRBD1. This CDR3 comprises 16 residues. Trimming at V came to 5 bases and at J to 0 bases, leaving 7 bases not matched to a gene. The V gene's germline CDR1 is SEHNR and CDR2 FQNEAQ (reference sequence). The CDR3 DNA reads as TGTGCCAGCAGCACACCGGACAGGAGCTCCTACAATGAGCAGTTCTTC. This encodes CASSTPDRSSYNEQFF.

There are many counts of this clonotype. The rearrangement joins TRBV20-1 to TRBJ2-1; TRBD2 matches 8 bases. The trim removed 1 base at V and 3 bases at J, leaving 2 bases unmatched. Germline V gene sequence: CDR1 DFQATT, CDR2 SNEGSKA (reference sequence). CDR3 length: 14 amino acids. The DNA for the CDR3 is TGCAGTGCTAGAGTAGCGGGACACTACAATGAGCAGTTCTTC. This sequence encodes CSARVAGHYNEQFF.

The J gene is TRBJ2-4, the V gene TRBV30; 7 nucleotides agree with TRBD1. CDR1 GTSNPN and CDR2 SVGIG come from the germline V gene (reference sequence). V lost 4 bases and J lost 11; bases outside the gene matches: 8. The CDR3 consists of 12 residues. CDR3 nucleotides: TGTGCCTGGAAGGGGGCCCAGGAACTTCAGTACTTC. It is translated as CAWKGAQELQYF.

The chain's CDR3 is CASTAMGGNTDTQYF. In DNA form, the CDR3 reads TGTGCCAGCACTGCTATGGGGGGAAACACAGATACGCAGTATTTT. V is TRBV12-3 or TRBV12-4 and J is TRBJ2-3; D might be TRBD2 (6 bases). This CDR3 comprises 15 residues. V lost 7 bases and J 2 bases, leaving 16 bases between the germline ends.

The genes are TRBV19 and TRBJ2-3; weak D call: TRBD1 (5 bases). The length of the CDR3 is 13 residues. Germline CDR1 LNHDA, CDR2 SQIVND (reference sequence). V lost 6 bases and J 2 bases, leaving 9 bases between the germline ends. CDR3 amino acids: CASSQGHTDTQYF. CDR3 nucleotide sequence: TGTGCCAGTAGCCAAGGACACACAGATACGCAGTATTTT.

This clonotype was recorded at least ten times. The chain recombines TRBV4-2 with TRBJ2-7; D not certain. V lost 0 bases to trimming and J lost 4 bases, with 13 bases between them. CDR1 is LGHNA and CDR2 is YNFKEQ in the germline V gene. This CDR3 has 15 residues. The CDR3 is CASSQDRSVAYEQYF. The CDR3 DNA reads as TGTGCCAGCAGCCAAGACAGGTCAGTTGCATACGAGCAGTACTTC.

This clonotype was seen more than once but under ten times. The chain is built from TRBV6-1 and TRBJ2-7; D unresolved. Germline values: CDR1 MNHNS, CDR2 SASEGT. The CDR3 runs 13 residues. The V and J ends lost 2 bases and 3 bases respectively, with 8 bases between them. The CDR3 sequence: CASSETRNYEQYF. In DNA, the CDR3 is TGTGCCAGCAGTGAAACAAGAAACTACGAGCAGTACTTC.

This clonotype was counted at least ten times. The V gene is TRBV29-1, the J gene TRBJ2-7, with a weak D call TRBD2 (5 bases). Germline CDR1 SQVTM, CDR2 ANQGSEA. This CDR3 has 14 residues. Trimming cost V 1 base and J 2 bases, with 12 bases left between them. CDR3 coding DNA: TGCAGCGTTGAAGTGGGAGTCAGCCCCTACGAGCAGTACTTC. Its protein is CSVEVGVSPYEQYF.

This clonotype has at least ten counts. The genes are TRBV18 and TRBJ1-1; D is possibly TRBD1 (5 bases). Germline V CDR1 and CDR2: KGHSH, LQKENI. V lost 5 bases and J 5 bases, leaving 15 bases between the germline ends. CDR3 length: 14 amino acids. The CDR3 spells CASSAAGRETEAFF. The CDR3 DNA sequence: TGTGCCAGCTCAGCCGCAGGGAGGGAGACTGAAGCTTTCTTT.

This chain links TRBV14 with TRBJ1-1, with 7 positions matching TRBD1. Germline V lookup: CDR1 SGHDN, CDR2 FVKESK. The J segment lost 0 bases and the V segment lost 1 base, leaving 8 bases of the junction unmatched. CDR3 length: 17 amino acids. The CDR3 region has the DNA TGTGCCAGCAGCCAAGCCTCGGCAGGGGGGATGAACACTGAAGCTTTCTTT. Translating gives CASSQASAGGMNTEAFF.

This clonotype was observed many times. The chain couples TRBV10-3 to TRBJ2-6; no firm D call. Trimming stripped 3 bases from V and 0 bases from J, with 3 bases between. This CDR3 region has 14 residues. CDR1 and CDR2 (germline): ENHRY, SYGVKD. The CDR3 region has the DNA TGTGCCATCAGTGACAACTCTGGGGCCAACGTCCTGACTTTC. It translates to CAISDNSGANVLTF.

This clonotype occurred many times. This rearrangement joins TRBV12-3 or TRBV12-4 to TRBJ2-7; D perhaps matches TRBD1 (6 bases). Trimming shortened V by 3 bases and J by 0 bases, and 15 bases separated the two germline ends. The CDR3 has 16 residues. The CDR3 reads CASSFRTGFGSYEQYF. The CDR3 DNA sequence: TGTGCCAGCAGTTTCCGAACAGGGTTCGGCTCCTACGAGCAGTACTTC.

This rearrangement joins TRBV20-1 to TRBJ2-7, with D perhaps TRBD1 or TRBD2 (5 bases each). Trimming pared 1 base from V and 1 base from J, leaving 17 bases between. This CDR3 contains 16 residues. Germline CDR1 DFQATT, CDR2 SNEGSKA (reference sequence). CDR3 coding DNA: TGCAGTGCTAGAGTGCCTGGGACGGCCTTTTCCTACGAGCAGTACTTC. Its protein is CSARVPGTAFSYEQYF.

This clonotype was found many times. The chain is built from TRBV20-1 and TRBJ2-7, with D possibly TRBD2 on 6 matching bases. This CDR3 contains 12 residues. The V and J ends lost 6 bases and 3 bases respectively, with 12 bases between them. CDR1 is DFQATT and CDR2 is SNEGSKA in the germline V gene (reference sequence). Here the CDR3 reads CSAGGPDYEQYF. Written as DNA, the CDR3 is TGCAGTGCCGGGGGACCCGACTACGAGCAGTACTTC.

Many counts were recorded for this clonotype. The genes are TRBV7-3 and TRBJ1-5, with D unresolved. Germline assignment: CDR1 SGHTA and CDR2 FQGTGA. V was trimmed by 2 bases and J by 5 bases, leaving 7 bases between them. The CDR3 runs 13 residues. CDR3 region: CASSLELYQPQHF. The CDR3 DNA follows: TGTGCCAGCAGCTTAGAGCTATATCAGCCCCAGCATTTT.

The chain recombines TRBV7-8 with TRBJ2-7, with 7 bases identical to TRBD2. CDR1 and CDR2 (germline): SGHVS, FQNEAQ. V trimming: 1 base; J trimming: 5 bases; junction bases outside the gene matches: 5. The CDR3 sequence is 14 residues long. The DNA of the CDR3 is TGTGCCAGCAGCTTAGGGGCGGGAGCTCACGAGCAGTACTTC. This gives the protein CASSLGAGAHEQYF.

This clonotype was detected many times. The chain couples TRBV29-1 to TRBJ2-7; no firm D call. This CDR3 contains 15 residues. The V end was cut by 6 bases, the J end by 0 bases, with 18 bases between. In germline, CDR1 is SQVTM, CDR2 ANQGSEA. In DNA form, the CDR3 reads TGCAGCGTGAGAGATAGGGTCCTCCCCTCCTACGAGCAGTACTTC. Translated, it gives CSVRDRVLPSYEQYF.